These 26 T cell receptor beta chains share one sample of origin, sequenced in a study of OX40 agonist ivuxolimab in advanced cancers. Profiled with immunoSEQ multiplex PCR; TCRdb holds only in-frame clones, not every one. This sample yields 31,000 or so clones, of which 90% to 95% are seen a single time; about 4.4% belongs to the top ten. The input for sequencing was CD4+ or CD8+ T cells sorted from blood, taken in a trial of the OX40 agonist ivuxolimab. The receptors were gathered from an adult with an advanced solid tumor such as melanoma, head and neck, liver or kidney cancer.

J is TRBJ1-5 and V is TRBV19; D unclear. This CDR3 contains 12 residues. V dropped 3 bases and J dropped 7 bases, with 7 bases sitting between them. Germline CDR1 reads LNHDA; CDR2 reads SQIVND (reference sequence). CDR3 loop: CASSILLQPQHF. In DNA, the CDR3 is TGTGCCAGTAGTATCTTGCTCCAGCCCCAGCATTTT.

The chain joins TRBV7-2 to TRBJ1-5; D unresolved. The CDR3 covers 14 residues. Germline V gives CDR1 SGHTA, CDR2 FQGNSA. V was trimmed by 5 bases and J by 6 bases, leaving 14 bases between them. CDR3 in amino acids: CASSQWGFGQPQHF. In nucleotides, the CDR3 is TGTGCCAGCAGCCAGTGGGGTTTCGGTCAGCCCCAGCATTTT. Looking up the rest from reference TRBV7-2 and TRBJ1-5 gives the full variable domain: GAGVSQSPSNKVTEKGKDVELRCDPISGHTALYWYRQSLGQGLEFLIYFQGNSAPDKSGLPSDRFSAERTGGSVSTLTIQRTQQEDSAVYLCASSQWGFGQPQHFGDGTRLSIL.

This clone was detected once. This rearrangement joins TRBV6-5 to TRBJ2-7; D uncertain. V lost 0 bases and J 4 bases, leaving 7 bases between the germline ends. CDR3 length: 13 residues. Germline V gives CDR1 MNHEY, CDR2 SVGAGI. The CDR3 region has the DNA TGTGCCAGCAGTTACTCAGAAGGATACGAGCAGTACGTC. Translating it yields CASSYSEGYEQYV.

This chain links TRBV2 with TRBJ1-4; a possible D gene is TRBD1 (6 bases). The germline V and J ends were trimmed by 4 bases and 7 bases, with 13 bases remaining between them. This CDR3 is 14 amino acids long. Germline V gene data show CDR1 as SNHLY and CDR2 as FYNNEI. CDR3 coding DNA: TGTGCCAGCAGTGTCCCAGGGGTTGGTGAAAAACTGTTTTTT. Encoded protein: CASSVPGVGEKLFF.

The table lists this clone with a count of one. The chain couples TRBV9 to TRBJ1-1, with D tentatively TRBD1 (6 bases). This CDR3 contains 13 residues. Germline CDR1 SGDLS, CDR2 YYNGEE. With 0 bases removed from V and 7 bases from J, the gap between germline ends came to 10 bases. CDR3 nucleotide sequence: TGTGCCAGCAGCGTAGTAGGGGGTAATGAAGCTTTCTTT. It encodes CASSVVGGNEAFF.

V gene TRBV5-4 combines with J gene TRBJ2-2, with TRBD2 matching 7 bases. The CDR3 has 15 amino acids. The V gene's germline CDR1 is SGHNT and CDR2 YYREEE (reference sequence). V shed 3 bases, J shed 2 bases, and the junction held 4 bases outside the gene matches. The CDR3 region is CASSWEGLNTGELFF. For the CDR3, the DNA is TGTGCCAGCAGCTGGGAGGGTCTTAACACCGGGGAGCTGTTTTTT.

This sequence joins TRBV15 and TRBJ2-1; TRBD2 matches at 9 bases. The CDR3 is made up of 16 amino acids. J was trimmed by 7 bases and V by 3 bases; bases with no gene match: 10. Germline CDR1 reads LNHNV; CDR2 reads YYDKDF (reference sequence). The DNA of the CDR3 is TGTGCCACCAGCAGGGAATGGGGCGGGAGGGATAATGAGCAGTTCTTC. This codes for CATSREWGGRDNEQFF.

The chain couples TRBV6-1 to TRBJ2-1, with 7 bases lining up with TRBD2. The junction had 11 bases not matched to a gene; V was cut back by 7 bases and J by 8 bases. Germline-derived CDR1 and CDR2 are MNHNS and SASEGT. The CDR3 has 14 amino acids. CDR3 amino acids: CASMTLTSSDEQFF. DNA for the CDR3: TGTGCCAGCATGACTTTGACTAGCTCGGATGAGCAGTTCTTC.

The CDR3 loop is CASSLLGGGALYEQYV. CDR3 nucleotides: TGTGCCAGCAGTTTATTAGGCGGGGGGGCTCTCTACGAGCAGTACGTC. V is TRBV27 and J is TRBJ2-7, with 9 bases fitting TRBD2. J was trimmed by 3 bases and V by 1 base; bases with no gene match: 7. This CDR3 comprises 16 residues. Germline lookup yields CDR1 MNHEY and CDR2 SMNVEV (reference sequence).

The V call is TRBV11-3, the J call TRBJ1-5; 10 bases are shared with TRBD1. V shed 5 bases and J 4 bases; nucleotides not matched to a gene: 14. The CDR3 is 18 residues long. Germline CDR1 reads SGHNT; CDR2 reads YENEEA. Written as DNA, the CDR3 is TGTGCCAGCAGCCCCATACGCGCCGGGACAGGGGAAAATCAGCCCCAGCATTTT. Its protein product is CASSPIRAGTGENQPQHF.

This rearrangement joins TRBV5-5 to TRBJ2-7; tentatively, D is TRBD2 (5 bases). The germline V gene has CDR1 SGHKS and CDR2 YYEKEE (reference sequence). The CDR3 contains 16 residues. V was cut by 0 bases and J by 3 bases, with 16 bases left in between. CDR3 region: CASSLDSYGIHYEQYV. CDR3 sequence (DNA): TGTGCCAGCAGCTTGGATTCGTACGGGATCCACTACGAGCAGTACGTC.

The CDR3 region is CASSLGFRGEWGTDTQYF. The DNA for the CDR3 is TGTGCCAGCAGCTTGGGGTTCAGGGGGGAATGGGGCACAGATACGCAGTATTTT. This chain connects TRBV5-6 to TRBJ2-3; a possible D gene is TRBD1 (7 bases). Looked up from germline, CDR1 is SGHDT and CDR2 is YYEEEE. Trimming stripped 0 bases from V and 1 base from J, with 18 bases between. This CDR3 spans 18 amino acids. Variable domain in full (rest from reference TRBV5-6 and TRBJ2-3): DAGVTQSPTHLIKTRGQQVTLRCSPKSGHDTVSWYQQALGQGPQFIFQYYEEEERQRGNFPDRFSGHQFPNYSSELNVNALLLGDSALYLCASSLGFRGEWGTDTQYFGPGTRLTVL.

The V gene is TRBV5-1, the J gene TRBJ2-3; the D gene is possibly TRBD1 (6 bases). Looked up from germline, CDR1 is SGHRS and CDR2 is YFSETQ. Trimming stripped 0 bases from V and 2 bases from J, with 10 bases between. This CDR3 contains 15 residues. The DNA for the CDR3 is TGCGCCAGCAGCTTGGGGACAGCCCACACAGATACGCAGTATTTT. Protein product: CASSLGTAHTDTQYF.

The gene calls are TRBV6-5 and TRBJ1-4; D remains unclear. Germline CDR1 and CDR2: MNHEY and SVGAGI. This CDR3 is built from 13 residues. The ends were cut back, 1 base at V and 6 bases at J, with 6 bases in the middle. The CDR3 DNA follows: TGTGCCAGCAGTTACTTTCGGGATGAAAAACTGTTTTTT. This gives the protein CASSYFRDEKLFF.

This clone was recorded once. This sequence joins TRBV6-5 and TRBJ2-1, with 7 bases that match TRBD1. V was pared by 6 bases and J by 3 bases, with 8 bases of the junction left unmatched. CDR3 length: 15 residues. Germline V gene lookup returns CDR1 MNHEY and CDR2 SVGAGI. As DNA, the CDR3 is TGTGCCAGCAGCGACCACAGGGGATTCTACAATGAGCAGTTCTTC. Translating it yields CASSDHRGFYNEQFF.

CDR3 sequence reads: CASSVWEGGDGYTF. The CDR3 coding sequence is TGTGCCAGCAGCGTATGGGAGGGAGGTGACGGCTACACCTTC. The chain recombines TRBV9 with TRBJ1-2, with D hard to call. V gave up 1 base and J gave up 8 bases, with 15 bases separating them. CDR1 and CDR2 from the germline V gene are SGDLS and YYNGEE. The CDR3 is 14 residues long. The variable domain in full, with the rest retrieved from reference TRBV9 and TRBJ1-2, is DSGVTQTPKHLITATGQRVTLRCSPRSGDLSVYWYQQSLDQGLQFLIQYYNGEERAKGNILERFSAQQFPDLHSELNLSSLELGDSALYFCASSVWEGGDGYTFGSGTRLTVV.

V gene TRBV10-2 combines with J gene TRBJ2-2, with TRBD1 identical over 9 bases. Germline CDR1 is WSHSY and CDR2 is SAAADI. The J segment lost 0 bases and the V segment lost 3 bases, leaving 23 bases of the junction unmatched. This CDR3 is 23 amino acids long. The CDR3 reads CASSEQLPRGDRVYTSNTGELFF. The DNA of the CDR3 is TGCGCCAGCAGTGAACAACTCCCGCGAGGGGACAGGGTATATACTTCGAACACCGGGGAGCTGTTTTTT.

J is TRBJ2-3 and V is TRBV9; D not certain. The CDR3 extends over 13 amino acids. Trimming pared 6 bases from V and 0 bases from J, leaving 8 bases between. The germline CDR1 and CDR2 sequences are SGDLS and YYNGEE. The DNA of the CDR3 is TGTGCCAGCACCGGTGGGAGCACAGATACGCAGTATTTT. Its translation is CASTGGSTDTQYF.

The chain uses TRBV19 and TRBJ1-1; D not resolved. CDR1 and CDR2 from the germline V gene are LNHDA and SQIVND (reference sequence). The V end was cut by 6 bases, the J end by 1 base, with 15 bases between. This CDR3 region has 15 residues. The CDR3 sequence is CASSRPWEANTEAFF. The CDR3 region has the DNA TGTGCCAGTAGCCGCCCTTGGGAGGCGAACACTGAAGCTTTCTTT.

This chain uses TRBV7-8 with TRBJ2-7; TRBD2 agrees at 8 bases. After removal of 8 bases from V and 5 bases from J, the junction contained 11 bases not matched to a gene. Germline lookup yields CDR1 SGHVS and CDR2 FQNEAQ. The length of the CDR3 is 14 residues. CDR3 region: CASGTSGSGNEQYV. CDR3 nucleotide sequence: TGTGCCAGCGGTACTAGCGGCTCTGGCAACGAGCAGTACGTC.

The J gene is TRBJ2-1, the V gene TRBV4-2, with TRBD2 as a possible D gene (6 bases). V lost 0 bases and J lost 0, with 21 bases in between. CDR3 size: 20 residues. The germline V gene has CDR1 LGHNA and CDR2 YNFKEQ. This CDR3 is CASSQDQASEIMSSYNEQFF. The CDR3, as DNA: TGTGCCAGCAGCCAAGACCAGGCTAGCGAAATAATGAGCTCCTACAATGAGCAGTTCTTC.

The chain recombines TRBV4-2 with TRBJ2-3, with D possibly being TRBD2 (7 bases). Deletions cut 4 bases from V and 0 bases from J, with 11 bases between. The CDR3 spans 15 residues. From germline, CDR1 is LGHNA and CDR2 YNFKEQ. CDR3 protein: CASSPEGGSTDTQYF. The CDR3 coding sequence is TGTGCCAGCAGCCCCGAGGGGGGGAGCACAGATACGCAGTATTTT.

The V gene is TRBV9, the J gene TRBJ2-2; tentative D call: TRBD2 (6 bases). Deletions cut 0 bases from V and 0 bases from J, with 12 bases between. This CDR3 contains 17 residues. CDR1 and CDR2 (germline): SGDLS, YYNGEE. CDR3 bases: TGTGCCAGCAGCGTAGGGTTTAGCGGCCCGAACACCGGGGAGCTGTTTTTT. This encodes CASSVGFSGPNTGELFF.

This clone was counted once. This chain uses TRBV27 with TRBJ1-2; D gene unclear. V shed 6 bases and J shed 4 bases, with 15 bases lying between them. The CDR3 has 14 residues. Germline-derived CDR1 and CDR2 are MNHEY and SMNVEV (reference sequence). The DNA of the CDR3 is TGTGCCAGCAGCGAGAGCCCCATATTCTATGGCTACACCTTC. It specifies CASSESPIFYGYTF.

This clone came up once. The chain uses TRBV5-1 and TRBJ1-1, with TRBD1 identical over 10 bases. Germline V lookup: CDR1 SGHRS, CDR2 YFSETQ. This CDR3 has 15 amino acids. J gave up 4 bases and V 0 bases, and 3 bases lay outside the gene matches. The CDR3 here is CASSLVGTGATEAFF. For the CDR3, the DNA is TGCGCCAGCAGCTTGGTTGGGACAGGGGCCACTGAAGCTTTCTTT.

This clone was seen a handful of times. This rearrangement joins TRBV5-1 to TRBJ1-1, with D maybe TRBD1 (5 bases). In germline, CDR1 is SGHRS, CDR2 YFSETQ. Trimming took 2 bases from V and 1 from J, leaving 9 bases between them. CDR3 length: 14 amino acids. CDR3: CASSLRGGNTEAFF. As DNA, the CDR3 is TGCGCCAGCAGCTTACGTGGGGGGAACACTGAAGCTTTCTTT.